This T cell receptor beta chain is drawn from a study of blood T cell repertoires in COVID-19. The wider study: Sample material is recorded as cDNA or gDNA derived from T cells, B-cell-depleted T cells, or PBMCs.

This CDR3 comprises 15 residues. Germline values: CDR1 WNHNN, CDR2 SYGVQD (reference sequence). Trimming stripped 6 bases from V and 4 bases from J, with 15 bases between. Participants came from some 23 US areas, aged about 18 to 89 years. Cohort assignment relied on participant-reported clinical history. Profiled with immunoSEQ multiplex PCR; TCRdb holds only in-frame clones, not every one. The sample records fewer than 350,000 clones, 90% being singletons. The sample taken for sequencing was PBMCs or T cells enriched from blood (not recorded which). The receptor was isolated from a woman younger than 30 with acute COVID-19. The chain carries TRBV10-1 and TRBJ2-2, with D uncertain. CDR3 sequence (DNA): TGCGCCAGCAGCCCTACCGACTCGAGCACCGGGGAGCTGTTTTTT. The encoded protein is CASSPTDSSTGELFF.